This TCR beta chain was identified in a study of vaccination effects on CD4 cells after COVID-19. On the study more broadly: Post-vaccine sampling took place a median of 72 days after the second dose.

Germline V gene data show CDR1 as SGHVS and CDR2 as FQNEAQ. This CDR3 is 13 amino acids long. Trimming stripped 5 bases from V and 5 bases from J, with 12 bases between. To note about this clone: Its target is unknown.

Antigen-specific CD4+ T cells were first expanded with viral peptide pools by the ViraFEST assay and only then sequenced. The culture ran for less than 12 days, and then CD4+ T cells were isolated. Vaccination of participants consisted of two doses of either the BNT162b2 or mRNA-1273 vaccine. After 1.8 million or so PBMC were placed in each well, they were cultured with approximately 10 IU/ml IL-2 and approximately 9.6 ug/ml peptides. Profiling relied on immunoSEQ multiplex PCR, and the TCRdb table lists in-frame clones only, not all of them. The table shows approximately 70,000 clones, with 76% occurring only once.

This chain links TRBV7-8 with TRBJ2-5; D may be TRBD2 (6 bases). The material sequenced was CD4+ T cells from PBMCs cultured with HCoV-OC43 spike peptides, taken after COVID-19 vaccination. The subset is: HCoV-OC43 spike overlapping peptide pool stimulation. The clonotype originates from a human donor who received a COVID-19 vaccine. CDR3 nucleotides: TGTGCCAGCAGCCTATTTGGAGGGGAGACCCAGTACTTC. This codes for CASSLFGGETQYF.